The 20 T cell receptor beta chains presented below share a single source sample, sequenced in a study of tumor and adjacent non-tumor tissue in lung cancer. Three rounds of nested PCR, following a modified ARM-PCR protocol, produced the TCRbeta library. MiXCR, run by TCRdb on the multiplex PCR reads, gives a single entry per CDR3 protein. The table has more than 55,000 distinct CDR3 sequences, around 64% seen once. This sample's RNA came from whole unsorted tissue. This non-tumor lung sample came from over 3 cm beyond the tumor edge. The sample comprised distant non-tumor lung tissue. These receptors were taken from a man aged 70-80 years with non-small cell lung cancer.

The CDR3 nucleotides read TGCAGTGTGGCCGTTCAACGGGGCTCAGATACGCAGTATTTT. Its translation: CSVAVQRGSDTQYF. V and J are TRBV20-1 and TRBJ2-3; D is perhaps TRBD1 or TRBD2 (5 bases each). V dropped 7 bases and J dropped 4 bases, with 18 bases sitting between them. The CDR3 has 14 amino acids. The V gene's germline CDR1 is DFQATT and CDR2 SNEGSKA (reference sequence).

This clonotype is a singleton in its sample. One base away lies a much larger clone, so this may be a sequencing read error. The chain's CDR3 is CASSRVRGSGYTIYF. CDR3 nucleotides: TGTGCCAGCAGTCGAGTCAGGGGCTCTGGATACACCATATATTTT. The gene calls are TRBV6-5 and TRBJ1-3; possibly TRBD1 for D (6 bases). Germline values: CDR1 MNHEY, CDR2 SVGAGI. The CDR3 loop spans 15 amino acids.

This chain connects TRBV5-1 to TRBJ2-5, with a tentative D call TRBD1 (6 bases). Trimming took off 0 bases at V and 2 bases at J, with 11 bases between the two ends. CDR1 is SGHRS and CDR2 is YFSETQ in the germline V gene. CDR3 length: 15 amino acids. The CDR3 reads CASSLVAGEQETQYF. CDR3 coding DNA: TGCGCCAGCAGCTTGGTGGCAGGGGAACAAGAGACCCAGTACTTC.

About this clonotype: One end of the junction is discordant with germline, which a read error may explain. This chain links TRBV11-2 with TRBJ2-5; 8 bases are a match to TRBD1. The CDR3 has 16 residues. Germline V lookup: CDR1 SGHAT, CDR2 FQNNGV. DNA of the CDR3: TGTGCCTGCAGCTTAGTCGACAGGGGATCGGGAGATACCCAGTACTTC. Translating gives CACSLVDRGSGDTQYF. Complete variable domain (other parts from reference TRBV11-2 and TRBJ2-5): EAGVAQSPRYKIIEKRQSVAFWCNPISGHATLYWYQQILGQGPKLLIQFQNNGVVDDSQLPKDRFSAERLKGVDSTLKIQPAKLEDSAVYLCACSLVDRGSGDTQYFGPGTRLLVL.

This clonotype was seen repeatedly, ten times or more. The V and J genes are TRBV28 and TRBJ1-4; 8 bases line up with TRBD1. V shed 2 bases and J 1 base; nucleotides not matched to a gene: 3. Germline CDR1 and CDR2: MDHEN and SYDVKM. CDR3 size: 16 residues. The CDR3 DNA follows: TGTGCCAGCAGTTTAATCAGGGGGCGAACTAATGAAAAACTGTTTTTT. Translating gives CASSLIRGRTNEKLFF.

With respect to this clonotype: A read error may produce the germline difference seen at one junction end. The V gene is TRBV11-2, the J gene TRBJ2-5, with 7 bases lining up with TRBD2. CDR3 length: 15 residues. Germline lookup yields CDR1 SGHAT and CDR2 FQNNGV. The chain's CDR3 is CASSSGGGRAETRYF. CDR3 in DNA: TGTGCCAGCAGCTCAGGCGGGGGACGGGCGGAGACCCGGTACTTC.

Concerning this clonotype: In this CDR3 the conserved last residue, phenylalanine or tryptophan, is missing, so a read error is likely. The rearrangement links TRBV13 to TRBJ2-2, with D hard to call. Germline loops: CDR1 PRHDT, CDR2 FYEKMQ (reference sequence). With 0 bases removed from V and 6 bases from J, the gap between germline ends came to 2 bases. The CDR3 extends over 12 amino acids. CDR3 loop: CASSLGAGELFS. CDR3 coding DNA: TGTGCCAGCAGCTTAGGAGCCGGGGAGCTGTTTTCT.

This clonotype was seen many times. V and J are TRBV20-1 and TRBJ2-7; D perhaps matches TRBD1 (6 bases). Germline loops: CDR1 DFQATT, CDR2 SNEGSKA (reference sequence). CDR3 length: 10 amino acids. Trimming pared 5 bases from V and 5 bases from J, leaving 7 bases between. The CDR3 coding sequence is TGCAGTGCTCGGGACAACGAGCAGTACTTC. This sequence encodes CSARDNEQYF.

The chain employs TRBV5-1 and TRBJ2-2, with D perhaps matching TRBD1 (6 bases). The V gene's germline CDR1 is SGHRS and CDR2 YFSETQ. This CDR3 spans 16 amino acids. V shed 2 bases and J shed 6 bases, with 17 bases lying between them. The CDR3 nucleotides read TGCGCCAGCAGCTTCGGGCAGGGACAACCCGCCGGGGAGCTGTTTTTT. Amino acids: CASSFGQGQPAGELFF.

The sample holds many counts of this clonotype. V and J are TRBV29-1 and TRBJ1-1, with 7 bases matching TRBD1. Germline V gene lookup returns CDR1 SQVTM and CDR2 ANQGSEA. V lost 5 bases to trimming and J lost 4 bases; unmatched junction nucleotides: 1. The CDR3 runs 11 residues. CDR3 region: CSVNRGTEAFF. CDR3 sequence (DNA): TGCAGCGTTAACAGGGGCACTGAAGCTTTCTTT.

As for this clonotype: One junction end disagrees with the germline gene, perhaps due to a read error. V usage is TRBV11-1 and J usage is TRBJ2-3; D gene unclear. This CDR3 has 13 residues. Germline assignment: CDR1 SGHAT and CDR2 FQDESV (reference sequence). The CDR3 sequence: CASSPILFPTHYF. The CDR3 DNA follows: TGTGCTAGCAGCCCAATCCTTTTTCCTACGCACTATTTT.

This clonotype was detected ten times or more. The rearrangement links TRBV29-1 to TRBJ2-1; D call uncertain. The V and J ends lost 3 bases and 8 bases respectively, with 8 bases between them. CDR3 length: 11 amino acids. Germline lookup yields CDR1 SQVTM and CDR2 ANQGSEA. The CDR3 region has the DNA TGCAGCGTTGACAGTGGGGATGAGCAGTTCTTC. Translated, it gives CSVDSGDEQFF.

In the case of this clonotype: The junction differs from germline at one of its ends, possibly a read error. This sequence joins TRBV29-1 and TRBJ2-5; tentative D call: TRBD1 (5 bases). This CDR3 contains 15 residues. Germline values: CDR1 SQVTM, CDR2 ANQGSEA. This CDR3 reads CSIELIQGVQETQYF. Written as DNA, the CDR3 is TGCAGCATTGAGCTCATTCAAGGGGTGCAGGAGACCCAGTACTTC.

The chain uses TRBV29-1 and TRBJ2-1; D assignment may be TRBD1 or TRBD2 (5 bases each). This CDR3 comprises 16 residues. The germline V gene has CDR1 SQVTM and CDR2 ANQGSEA. The germline V and J ends were trimmed by 6 bases and 7 bases, with 25 bases remaining between them. The DNA for the CDR3 is TGCAGCGTGGTTGGGTGGGCTCGGACACGCGGGAATGAGCAGTTCTTC. Translating gives CSVVGWARTRGNEQFF.

Many counts were recorded for this clonotype. The chain is built from TRBV6-1 and TRBJ2-7; no clear D. The germline gives CDR1 MNHNS, CDR2 SASEGT. The CDR3 is 14 residues long. V lost 6 bases and J 2 bases, leaving 14 bases between the germline ends. In nucleotides, the CDR3 is TGTGCCAGCAGGGCAGCCCGAGCCACCTACGAGCAGTACTTC. Translated, it gives CASRAARATYEQYF.

On this clonotype: The junction departs from germline at one end; a sequencing error may be responsible. The chain has TRBV4-2 and TRBJ2-1; a possible D gene is TRBD2 (5 bases). Looked up from germline, CDR1 is LGHNA and CDR2 is YNFKEQ. The CDR3 covers 15 residues. CDR3 loop: CASTRSGIAYNEQFF. The DNA for the CDR3 is TGTGCCAGCACCCGGTCCGGGATAGCCTACAATGAACAGTTCTTC.

The chain employs TRBV7-9 and TRBJ2-7; D possibly corresponds to TRBD1 (6 bases). With 1 base removed from V and 3 bases from J, the gap between germline ends came to 10 bases. Germline assignment: CDR1 SEHNR and CDR2 FQNEAQ (reference sequence). This CDR3 has 14 residues. CDR3: CASSLVGTSYEQYF. The DNA for the CDR3 is TGTGCCAGCAGCTTAGTGGGGACAAGCTACGAGCAGTACTTC.

This clonotype has at least ten counts. The chain carries TRBV6-1 and TRBJ2-7; no firm D call. Germline-derived CDR1 and CDR2 are MNHNS and SASEGT. The CDR3 spans 12 residues. V was clipped by 2 bases and J by 3 bases, with 5 bases between them. For the CDR3, the DNA is TGTGCCAGCAGTGAAACTCTCTACGAGCAGTACTTC. Protein product: CASSETLYEQYF.

A remark on this clonotype: Relative to the germline gene, one junction end is altered; a read error may explain this. The chain has TRBV29-1 and TRBJ2-5; D is undetermined. The CDR3 spans 16 residues. Per the germline V gene, CDR1 is SQVTM and CDR2 is ANQGSEA. CDR3 in amino acids: CSIEDASRQHQETQYF. The CDR3 coding sequence is TGCAGCATTGAAGATGCGTCCCGGCAGCACCAAGAGACCCAGTACTTC. The whole variable domain, filled in from reference TRBV29-1 and TRBJ2-5, reads SAVISQKPSRDICQRGTSLTIQCQVDSQVTMMFWYRQQPGQSLTLIATANQGSEATYESGFVIDKFPISRPNLTFSTLTVSNMSPEDSSIYLCSIEDASRQHQETQYFGPGTRLLVL.

In the case of this clonotype: A much larger clone is a single base away; this may be a read error. This rearrangement joins TRBV24-1 to TRBJ2-3; 7 nucleotides agree with TRBD2. V lost 2 bases, J lost 3 bases, and 1 base stayed unmatched. The germline V gene has CDR1 KGHDR and CDR2 SFDVKD. The CDR3 extends over 14 amino acids. This CDR3 is CATSDCGSTDTQYF. The CDR3 region has the DNA TGTGCCACCAGTGATTGCGGGAGTACAGATACGCAGTATTTT.